The present T cell receptor beta chain was sequenced within a study of cytomegalovirus exposure and HLA in healthy donors. Primers for the PCR totalled 60 Vbeta and 13 Jbeta. Sequencing used immunoSEQ multiplex PCR; TCRdb keeps in-frame clones, though not all of them. The table has some 140,000 clones, about three quarters seen once. Points from the study as a whole: In an earlier analysis, most TCR beta V segments were productive about 87% or about 30% of the time. The majority of TCR sequences were rare, yet some public TCRs appeared in many donors.

This CDR3 contains 18 residues. Germline CDR1 reads SGHRS; CDR2 reads YFSETQ. V shed 1 base and J 2 bases; nucleotides not matched to a gene: 4. This clone occurred once. The antigen remains unidentified. The chain is built from TRBV5-1 and TRBJ2-6; TRBD1 aligns across 12 bases. The receptor's source is a male donor in good health and CMV-seropositive. Source material: PBMCs. The CDR3 spells CASSLWGTGGAGANVLTF. As DNA, the CDR3 is TGCGCCAGCAGCTTGTGGGGGACAGGGGGCGCTGGGGCCAACGTCCTGACTTTC.